This T cell receptor beta chain was sequenced in a study of OX40 agonist ivuxolimab in advanced cancers. This CDR3 region has 16 residues. Trimming removed 4 bases at V and 9 bases at J, with 23 bases between. From germline, CDR1 is SGHRS and CDR2 YFSETQ. Sequencing used immunoSEQ multiplex PCR; TCRdb keeps in-frame clones, though not all of them. The sample consists of about 140,000 clones, 85% to 95% of them appearing once. Material: CD4+ or CD8+ T cells sorted from blood, obtained in a trial of the OX40 agonist ivuxolimab. The TCR originated in an adult with an advanced solid tumor such as melanoma, head and neck, liver or kidney cancer. The rearrangement joins TRBV5-1 to TRBJ2-1, with D maybe TRBD1 (6 bases). CDR3: CASSPLTGDIASEQFF. In nucleotides, the CDR3 is TGCGCCAGCAGCCCACTGACCGGGGACATAGCCAGTGAGCAGTTCTTC.